This T cell receptor beta chain was profiled in a study of OX40 agonist ivuxolimab in advanced cancers. Study overall: Patients' therapy was ivuxolimab, an antibody that acts as an agonist of OX40 (CD134). Study-level findings and limits: The study observed clonal expansion of CD4+ and CD8+ blood T cells by week 6 at 0.1 to 3.0 mg/kg.

About this clone: Antigen specificity is unknown.

Using immunoSEQ multiplex PCR, the repertoire was profiled, and TCRdb retains in-frame clones only, with some absent. The sample yields 90,000 to 100,000 clones, just under 85% seen once. Germline V lookup: CDR1 MNHNY, CDR2 SVGAGI (reference sequence). V lost 7 bases and J lost 5, with 14 bases in between. The CDR3 contains 14 residues. Prior autoimmune disease or systemic immunosuppression barred patients. Blood specimens came from baseline, cycle 4 day 1, and cycle 7 day 1. The chain joins TRBV6-6 to TRBJ2-2, with D perhaps matching TRBD1 (5 bases). Sample: CD4+ or CD8+ T cells sorted from blood, taken in a trial of the OX40 agonist ivuxolimab. This receptor was obtained from an adult with an advanced solid tumor such as melanoma, head and neck, liver or kidney cancer. The CDR3 sequence is CASNLHRGTGELFF. Here the CDR3 DNA reads TGTGCCAGCAACTTACATAGGGGAACCGGGGAGCTGTTTTTT.